Following are 15 T cell receptor beta chains from one sample sequenced in a study of T cell changes during pregnancy in multiple sclerosis. Clones were read by immunoSEQ multiplex PCR, and TCRdb kept only the in-frame ones, dropping some. The sample consists of tens of thousands of clones, about 90% of them appearing once. Here the sequenced sample was peripheral blood, taken in the second trimester of pregnancy. The origin of the receptors is a female donor with multiple sclerosis, enrolled in a pregnancy study.

The chain couples TRBV5-4 to TRBJ2-7, with 8 bases matching TRBD2. Per germline, CDR1 SGHNT and CDR2 YYREEE (reference sequence). With V trimmed by 5 bases and J by 0 bases, 10 bases remained unmatched. The CDR3 length is 16 residues. Here the CDR3 DNA reads TGTGCCAGCAGACAATCGAGCGGGGGTGCCTCCTACGAGCAGTACTTC. It is translated as CASRQSSGGASYEQYF.

J is TRBJ1-3 and V is TRBV6-6, with no clear D. In germline, CDR1 is MNHNY, CDR2 SVGAGI (reference sequence). CDR3 length equals 14 residues. Trimming took 6 bases from V and 0 from J, leaving 9 bases between them. The CDR3 spells CASSNGLSGNTIYF. The CDR3 DNA follows: TGTGCCAGCAGCAACGGACTCTCTGGAAACACCATATATTTT.

The rearrangement uses TRBV5-4 and TRBJ2-2, with 9 bases matching TRBD1. CDR3 length equals 17 residues. Germline V gene data show CDR1 as SGHNT and CDR2 as YYREEE (reference sequence). Germline trimming cut 3 bases from V and 4 bases from J; bases unmatched to any gene: 10. CDR3 sequence: CASSYPVGTGTTGELFF. Here the CDR3 DNA reads TGTGCCAGCAGCTATCCGGTTGGGACAGGGACCACCGGGGAGCTGTTTTTT.

Worth noting for this clone: The junction departs from germline at one end; a sequencing error may be responsible. This sequence joins TRBV6-5 and TRBJ2-7; 7 positions match TRBD1. This CDR3 has 13 residues. Per the germline V gene, CDR1 is MNHEY and CDR2 is SVGAGI. The CDR3 reads CASSYSFDGQALF. In nucleotides, the CDR3 is TGTGCCAGCAGTTACTCATTCGATGGACAGGCTCTCTTC.

This rearrangement joins TRBV7-3 to TRBJ2-3, with 8 bases lining up with TRBD2. V dropped 3 bases and J dropped 6; count of bases not matched to a gene: 5. CDR1 and CDR2 (germline): SGHTA, FQGTGA. The CDR3 length is 14 residues. This CDR3 reads CASSLAGGYDTQYF. DNA of the CDR3: TGTGCCAGCAGCTTGGCGGGGGGATATGATACGCAGTATTTT. The full variable domain, rest sourced from reference TRBV7-3 and TRBJ2-3, is GAGVSQTPSNKVTEKGKYVELRCDPISGHTALYWYRQSLGQGPEFLIYFQGTGAADDSGLPNDRFFAVRPEGSVSTLKIQRTERGDSAVYLCASSLAGGYDTQYFGPGTRLTVL.

The chain couples TRBV7-3 to TRBJ2-3; TRBD2 matches at 9 bases. The V gene end was trimmed by 5 bases and the J gene end by 3 bases; junction bases not matched to a gene: 6. Germline CDR1 SGHTA, CDR2 FQGTGA. The CDR3 consists of 15 residues. The CDR3 nucleotides are TGTGCCAGCAGCCAAACTAGCGGGTGGACAGATACGCAGTATTTT. This codes for CASSQTSGWTDTQYF.

The chain employs TRBV18 and TRBJ1-5; 9 nucleotides match TRBD1. The CDR3 contains 15 residues. Germline V gives CDR1 KGHSH, CDR2 LQKENI. J gave up 9 bases and V 3 bases, and 9 bases lay outside the gene matches. CDR3 DNA sequence: TGTGCCAGCTCACCGCCGGGACAGGGCAATTGGCCCCAGCATTTT. Protein: CASSPPGQGNWPQHF. The variable domain in full, completed from reference TRBV18 and TRBJ1-5, reads NAGVMQNPRHLVRRRGQEARLRCSPMKGHSHVYWYRQLPEEGLKFMVYLQKENIIDESGMPKERFSAEFPKEGPSILRIQQVVRGDSAAYFCASSPPGQGNWPQHFGDGTRLSIL.

This clone has only one observation. The CDR3 region is CASSVAGRKPGELFF. CDR3 sequence (DNA): TGTGCCAGCAGCGTAGCGGGAAGGAAGCCCGGGGAGCTGTTTTTT. The V gene is TRBV9, the J gene TRBJ2-2; TRBD2 might be the D (5 bases). Germline V gives CDR1 SGDLS, CDR2 YYNGEE. The V gene lost 0 bases and the J gene lost 6 bases, with 12 bases spanning the gap. The CDR3 is 15 amino acids.

The chain has TRBV30 and TRBJ2-7, with TRBD1 identical over 10 bases. The CDR3 runs to 14 residues. Germline lookup yields CDR1 GTSNPN and CDR2 SVGIG (reference sequence). After removal of 5 bases from V and 2 bases from J, the junction contained 6 bases not matched to a gene. This CDR3 reads CAWEPTGGAYEQYF. DNA of the CDR3: TGTGCCTGGGAACCGACAGGGGGCGCCTACGAGCAGTACTTC.

This chain joins TRBV14 and TRBJ2-1; 8 bases map to TRBD2. The V gene end was trimmed by 0 bases and the J gene end by 1 base; junction bases not matched to a gene: 8. Germline values: CDR1 SGHDN, CDR2 FVKESK. The CDR3 totals 18 residues. This CDR3 is CASSQDWVAGSSYNEQFF. CDR3 nucleotides: TGTGCCAGCAGCCAAGATTGGGTAGCGGGGAGTTCCTACAATGAGCAGTTCTTC.

The chain combines TRBV7-2 with TRBJ2-7, with TRBD2 identical over 7 bases. This CDR3 has 14 residues. The V segment lost 0 bases and the J segment 4 bases; nucleotides outside the gene matches: 3. Germline lookup yields CDR1 SGHTA and CDR2 FQGNSA. In DNA form, the CDR3 reads TGTGCCAGCAGCTTAGCTATTAGCGGGTACGAGCAGTACTTC. Its translation: CASSLAISGYEQYF.

The chain combines TRBV21-1 with TRBJ2-6; the tabulated D call, TRBD1, remains unverified against the DNA. TRBV21-1 is shown as a pseudogene. The CDR3 totals 20 residues. CDR3 DNA sequence: TGTGCCAGCAGCAAAGGGGGGGGGACAGGGGTTAACTCTGGGGCCAACGTCCTGACTTTC. It yields the protein CASSKGGGTGVNSGANVLTF.

The chain uses TRBV2 and TRBJ1-5; TRBD1 aligns across 9 bases. There are 15 residues in the CDR3. J was trimmed by 4 bases and V by 8 bases; bases with no gene match: 9. The germline gives CDR1 SNHLY, CDR2 FYNNEI. The CDR3 sequence: CASAGQGLINQPQHF. The CDR3 bases are TGTGCCAGCGCGGGACAGGGCTTAATTAATCAGCCCCAGCATTTT.

J is TRBJ1-1 and V is TRBV11-2; D is possibly TRBD1 (5 bases). Trimming removed 1 base from V and 4 bases from J, with 10 bases in between. CDR3 size: 14 residues. Germline CDR1 SGHAT, CDR2 FQNNGV. The chain's CDR3 is CASSLVRGGTEAFF. Written as DNA, the CDR3 is TGTGCCAGCAGCTTAGTCCGGGGGGGCACTGAAGCTTTCTTT.

The V gene is TRBV10-1, the J gene TRBJ2-3, with D perhaps matching TRBD1 (5 bases). Germline CDR1 is WNHNN and CDR2 is SYGVQD (reference sequence). This CDR3 comprises 15 residues. V lost 2 bases and J lost 3, with 12 bases in between. CDR3 residues: CASSENQGSTDTQYF. The CDR3 DNA sequence: TGCGCCAGCAGTGAGAATCAGGGTTCGACAGATACGCAGTATTTT.